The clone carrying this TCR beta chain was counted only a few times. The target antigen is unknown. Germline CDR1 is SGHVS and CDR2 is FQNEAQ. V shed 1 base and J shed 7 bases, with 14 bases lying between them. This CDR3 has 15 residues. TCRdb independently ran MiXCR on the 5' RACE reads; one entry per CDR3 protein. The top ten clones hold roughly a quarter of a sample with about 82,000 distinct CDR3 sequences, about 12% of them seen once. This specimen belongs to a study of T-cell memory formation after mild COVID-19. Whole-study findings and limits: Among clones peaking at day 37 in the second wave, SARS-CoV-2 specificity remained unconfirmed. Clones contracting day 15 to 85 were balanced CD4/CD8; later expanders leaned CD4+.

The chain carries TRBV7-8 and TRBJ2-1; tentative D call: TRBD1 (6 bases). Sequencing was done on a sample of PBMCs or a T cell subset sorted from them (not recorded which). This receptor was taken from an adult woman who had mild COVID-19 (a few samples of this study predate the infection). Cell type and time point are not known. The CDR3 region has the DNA TGTGCCAGCAGCTTAGTAGGGCCAGGGGATAATGAGCAGTTCTTC. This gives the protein CASSLVGPGDNEQFF.